Below are 5 T cell receptor beta chains sequenced from a single sample in a study of T-cell memory formation after mild COVID-19. TCRdb reprocessed the 5' RACE reads via MiXCR and lists one record per CDR3 protein. Of 58,000 or so distinct CDR3 sequences in the sample, about 30% were seen once. The source material was PBMCs or a T cell subset sorted from them (not recorded which). These receptors were taken from a young man who had mild COVID-19 (a few samples of this study predate the infection). Cell type and time point are not known.

CDR3 region: CASSQASSRGAGETQYF. CDR3 sequence (DNA): TGCGCCAGCAGCCAGGCCTCGTCGCGGGGGGCGGGGGAGACCCAGTACTTC. The chain is built from TRBV4-3 and TRBJ2-5, with 8 positions matching TRBD2. The CDR3 spans 17 residues. J lost 5 bases, V lost 3 bases, and 14 bases had no gene match. Germline loops: CDR1 LGHNA, CDR2 YSLEER.

This clonotype has ten or more counts. The chain employs TRBV7-6 and TRBJ2-1; TRBD2 agrees at 13 bases. The CDR3 length is 16 residues. Germline CDR1 reads SGHVS; CDR2 reads FNYEAQ. V trimming: 1 base; J trimming: 6 bases; junction bases outside the gene matches: 3. The CDR3 reads CASSLEGTSGINEQFF. CDR3 nucleotide sequence: TGTGCCAGCAGCTTAGAAGGGACTAGCGGGATCAATGAGCAGTTCTTC.

In this sample, this clonotype turned up a few times. V is TRBV29-1 and J is TRBJ2-5, with D possibly being TRBD2 (5 bases). CDR3 length equals 11 residues. From germline, CDR1 is SQVTM and CDR2 ANQGSEA. V lost 7 bases and J lost 3, with 9 bases in between. DNA for the CDR3: TGCAGCGCCAGGAGGAAAGAGACCCAGTACTTC. Its translation: CSARRKETQYF.

This clonotype was detected only a few times. V gene TRBV4-2 combines with J gene TRBJ2-3, with D possibly TRBD2 on 6 matching bases. Per the germline V gene, CDR1 is LGHNA and CDR2 is YNFKEQ. V was pared by 3 bases and J by 3 bases, with 16 bases between. CDR3 length equals 16 residues. CDR3 amino acids: CASSQDGTHETDTQYF. In nucleotides, the CDR3 is TGTGCCAGCAGCCAGGACGGGACTCATGAGACAGATACGCAGTATTTT.

The chain uses TRBV7-9 and TRBJ2-3, with 14 bases lining up with TRBD2. This CDR3 region has 19 residues. The ends lost 5 bases at V and 4 bases at J; junction bases unmatched: 14. In germline, CDR1 is SEHNR, CDR2 FQNEAQ (reference sequence). The CDR3 reads CASSARLAGGPFVSDTQYF. The CDR3 nucleotides are TGTGCCAGCAGCGCGCGACTAGCGGGGGGGCCGTTTGTATCAGATACGCAGTATTTT.